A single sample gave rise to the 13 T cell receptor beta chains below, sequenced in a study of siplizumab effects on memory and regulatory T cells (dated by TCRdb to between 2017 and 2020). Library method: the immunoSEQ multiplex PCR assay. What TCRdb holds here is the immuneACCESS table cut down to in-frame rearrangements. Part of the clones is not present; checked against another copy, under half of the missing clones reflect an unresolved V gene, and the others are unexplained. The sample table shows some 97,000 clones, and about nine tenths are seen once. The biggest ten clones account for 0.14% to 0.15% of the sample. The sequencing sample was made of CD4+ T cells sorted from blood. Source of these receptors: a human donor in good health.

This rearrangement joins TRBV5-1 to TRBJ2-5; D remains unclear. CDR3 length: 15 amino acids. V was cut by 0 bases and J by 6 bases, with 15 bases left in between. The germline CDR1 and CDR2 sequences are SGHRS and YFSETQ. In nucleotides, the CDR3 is TGCGCCAGCAGCTTGGCCCCCCAGGCGAAGAAGACCCAGTACTTC. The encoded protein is CASSLAPQAKKTQYF.

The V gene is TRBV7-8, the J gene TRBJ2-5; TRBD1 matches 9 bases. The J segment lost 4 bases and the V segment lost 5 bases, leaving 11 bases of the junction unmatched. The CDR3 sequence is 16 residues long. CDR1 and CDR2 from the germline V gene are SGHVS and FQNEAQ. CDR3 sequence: CASSVWTGAKRETQYF. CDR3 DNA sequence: TGTGCCAGCAGCGTCTGGACAGGGGCGAAAAGAGAGACCCAGTACTTC.

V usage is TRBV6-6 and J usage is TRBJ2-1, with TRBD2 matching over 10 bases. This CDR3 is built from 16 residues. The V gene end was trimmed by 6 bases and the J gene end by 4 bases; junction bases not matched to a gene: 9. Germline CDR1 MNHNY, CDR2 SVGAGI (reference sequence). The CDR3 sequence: CASSLDGLAVYNEQFF. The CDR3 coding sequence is TGTGCCAGCAGCTTAGATGGACTAGCGGTATACAATGAGCAGTTCTTC.

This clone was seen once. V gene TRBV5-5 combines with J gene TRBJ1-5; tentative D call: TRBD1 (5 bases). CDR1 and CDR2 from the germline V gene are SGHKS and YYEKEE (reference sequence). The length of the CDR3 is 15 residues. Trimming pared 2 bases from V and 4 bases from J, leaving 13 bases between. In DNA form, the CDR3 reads TGTGCCAGCAGCTTTCTACAGGTCGGGAATCAGCCCCAGCATTTT. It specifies CASSFLQVGNQPQHF.

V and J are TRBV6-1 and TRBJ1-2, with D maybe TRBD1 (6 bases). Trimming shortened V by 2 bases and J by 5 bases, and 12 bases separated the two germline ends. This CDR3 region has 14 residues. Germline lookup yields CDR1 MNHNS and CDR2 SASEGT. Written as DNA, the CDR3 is TGTGCCAGCAGTGAATCAGAACAGGGTTATGGCTACACCTTC. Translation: CASSESEQGYGYTF.

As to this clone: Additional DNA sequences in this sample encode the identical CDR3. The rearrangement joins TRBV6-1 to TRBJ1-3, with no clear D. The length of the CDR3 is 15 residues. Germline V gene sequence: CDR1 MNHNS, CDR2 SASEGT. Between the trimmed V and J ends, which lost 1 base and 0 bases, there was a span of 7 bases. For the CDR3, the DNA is TGTGCCAGCAGTGAAGGGATTTACTCTGGAAACACCATATATTTT. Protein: CASSEGIYSGNTIYF.

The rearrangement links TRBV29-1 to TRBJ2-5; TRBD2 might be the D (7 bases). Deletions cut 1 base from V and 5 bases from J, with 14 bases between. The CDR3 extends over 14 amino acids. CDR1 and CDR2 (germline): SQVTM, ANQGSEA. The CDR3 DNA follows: TGCAGCGTTGAAGGTACGGGGGGCCGCGAGACCCAGTACTTC. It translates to CSVEGTGGRETQYF.

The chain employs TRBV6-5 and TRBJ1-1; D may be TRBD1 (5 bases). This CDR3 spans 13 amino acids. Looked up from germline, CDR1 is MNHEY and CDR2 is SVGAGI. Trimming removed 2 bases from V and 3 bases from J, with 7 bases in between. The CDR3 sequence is CASSYQGHTEAFF. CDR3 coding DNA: TGTGCCAGCAGTTACCAGGGCCACACTGAAGCTTTCTTT.

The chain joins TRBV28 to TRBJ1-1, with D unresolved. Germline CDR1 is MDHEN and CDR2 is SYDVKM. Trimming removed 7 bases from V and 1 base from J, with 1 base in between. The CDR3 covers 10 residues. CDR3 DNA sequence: TGTGCCAGCAAGAACACTGAAGCTTTCTTT. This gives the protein CASKNTEAFF.

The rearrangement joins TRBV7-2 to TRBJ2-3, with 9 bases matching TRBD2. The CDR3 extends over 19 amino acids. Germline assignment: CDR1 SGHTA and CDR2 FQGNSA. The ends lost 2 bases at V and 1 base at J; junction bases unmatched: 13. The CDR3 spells CASSLSSRGGGLGTDTQYF. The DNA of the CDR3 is TGTGCCAGCAGCTTAAGTTCGCGGGGGGGCGGTCTGGGCACAGATACGCAGTATTTT.

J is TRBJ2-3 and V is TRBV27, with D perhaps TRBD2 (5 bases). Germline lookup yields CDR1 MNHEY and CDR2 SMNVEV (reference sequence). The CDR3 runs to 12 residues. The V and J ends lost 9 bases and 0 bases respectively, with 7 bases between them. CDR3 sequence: CASRRSTDTQYF. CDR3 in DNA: TGTGCCAGTCGGAGGAGCACAGATACGCAGTATTTT.

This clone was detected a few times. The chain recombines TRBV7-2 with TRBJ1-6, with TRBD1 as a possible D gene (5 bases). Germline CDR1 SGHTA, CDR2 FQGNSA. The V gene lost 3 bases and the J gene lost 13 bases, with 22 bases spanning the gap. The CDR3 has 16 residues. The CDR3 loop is CASSFIRDSRKSPLHF. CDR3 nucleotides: TGTGCCAGCAGCTTCATCCGGGACTCGCGTAAGTCGCCCCTCCACTTT.

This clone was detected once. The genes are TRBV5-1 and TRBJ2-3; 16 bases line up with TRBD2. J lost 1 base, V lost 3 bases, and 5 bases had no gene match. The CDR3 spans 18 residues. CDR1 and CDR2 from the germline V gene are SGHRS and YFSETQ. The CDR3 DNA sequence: TGCGCCAGCAGCTGGGGACTAGCGGGGGGGCTAGGCACAGATACGCAGTATTTT. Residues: CASSWGLAGGLGTDTQYF.